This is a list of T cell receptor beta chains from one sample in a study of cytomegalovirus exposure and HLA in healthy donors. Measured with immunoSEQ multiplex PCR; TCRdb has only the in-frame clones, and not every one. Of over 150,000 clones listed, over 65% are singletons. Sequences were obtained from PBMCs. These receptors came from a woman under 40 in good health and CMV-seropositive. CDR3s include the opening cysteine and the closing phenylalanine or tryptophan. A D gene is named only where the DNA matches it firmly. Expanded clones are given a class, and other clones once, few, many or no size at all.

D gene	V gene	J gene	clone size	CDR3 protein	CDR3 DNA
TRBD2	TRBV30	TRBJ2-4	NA	CAWSVGGPGGAKNIQYF	TGTGCCTGGAGTGTGGGCGGGCCCGGGGGGGCCAAAAACATTCAGTACTTC
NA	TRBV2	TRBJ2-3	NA	CASSVLEGTDTQYF	TGTGCCAGCAGTGTGCTAGAAGGCACAGATACGCAGTATTTT
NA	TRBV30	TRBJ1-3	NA	CAWSLTTGSGNTIYF	TGTGCCTGGAGTCTTACTACAGGGTCTGGAAACACCATATATTTT
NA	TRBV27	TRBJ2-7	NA	CASSDTPRNRYEQYF	TGTGCCAGCAGTGACACTCCACGGAATCGCTACGAGCAGTACTTC
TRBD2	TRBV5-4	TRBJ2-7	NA	CASSAGLAPAYEQYF	TGTGCCAGCAGCGCGGGACTAGCGCCGGCCTACGAGCAGTACTTC
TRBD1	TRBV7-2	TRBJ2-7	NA	CASSLVTGAYEQYF	TGTGCCAGCAGCCTAGTGACAGGGGCCTACGAGCAGTACTTC
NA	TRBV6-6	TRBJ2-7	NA	CASSYSRGEEQYF	TGTGCCAGCAGTTACAGCAGGGGGGAAGAGCAGTACTTC
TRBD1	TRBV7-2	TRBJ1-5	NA	CASRQGGNQPQHF	TGTGCCAGCAGACAGGGGGGCAATCAGCCCCAGCATTTT
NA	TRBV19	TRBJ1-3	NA	CASSAAPGSGNTIYF	TGTGCCAGTAGTGCAGCTCCGGGGTCTGGAAACACCATATATTTT
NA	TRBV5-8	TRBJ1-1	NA	CASQGQLNTEAFF	TGTGCCAGCCAAGGACAACTGAACACTGAAGCTTTCTTT
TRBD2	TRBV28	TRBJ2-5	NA	CASSSPGGWQETQYF	TGTGCCAGCAGTTCCCCGGGAGGGTGGCAAGAGACCCAGTACTTC
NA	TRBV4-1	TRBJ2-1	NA	CASSDRGASSYNEQFF	TGCGCCAGCAGCGACCGGGGGGCGAGCTCCTACAATGAGCAGTTCTTC
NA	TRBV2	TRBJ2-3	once	CAATPDNTDTQYF	TGTGCCGCCACCCCGGACAACACAGATACGCAGTATTTT
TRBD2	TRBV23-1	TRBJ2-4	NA	CASTLGVLAGGPTAKNIQYF	TGCGCCAGCACCCTCGGAGTACTAGCGGGAGGGCCAACTGCCAAAAACATTCAGTACTTC
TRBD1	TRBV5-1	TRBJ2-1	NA	CASSSAGGSYNEQFF	TGCGCCAGCAGTTCAGCAGGGGGCTCCTACAATGAGCAGTTCTTC
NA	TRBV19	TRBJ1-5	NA	CASSIGVKEEGWNQPQHF	TGTGCCAGTAGTATAGGGGTGAAGGAAGAGGGATGGAATCAGCCCCAGCATTTT
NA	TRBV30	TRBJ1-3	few	CAWSAGEPGNTIYF	TGTGCCTGGAGTGCGGGAGAGCCTGGAAACACCATATATTTT
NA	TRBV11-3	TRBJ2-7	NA	CASSLVLVGEQYF	TGTGCCAGCAGCTTAGTTCTAGTTGGCGAGCAGTACTTC
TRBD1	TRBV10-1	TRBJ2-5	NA	CASNGRGETQYF	TGCGCCTCTAACGGCAGGGGGGAGACCCAGTACTTC
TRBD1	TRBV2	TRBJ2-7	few	CASRGQGYHEQYF	TGTGCCAGCAGGGGACAGGGGTACCACGAGCAGTACTTC
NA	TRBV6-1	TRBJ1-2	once	CASSSDRHYGYTF	TGTGCCAGCAGTTCTGACAGACACTATGGCTACACCTTC
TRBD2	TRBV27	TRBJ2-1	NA	CASSYHIAGGPYNEQFF	TGTGCCAGCAGTTACCACATAGCGGGAGGGCCTTACAATGAGCAGTTCTTC
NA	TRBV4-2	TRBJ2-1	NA	CASSQDWASEYNEQFF	TGTGCCAGCAGCCAAGATTGGGCTAGCGAGTACAATGAGCAGTTCTTC
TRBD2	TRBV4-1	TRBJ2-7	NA	CASSRARTSGSSYEQYF	TGCGCCAGCAGCCGGGCAAGGACTAGCGGAAGCTCCTACGAGCAGTACTTC
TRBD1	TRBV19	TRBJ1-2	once	CASRNLPGQGRAGYTF	TGTGCCAGTAGGAATTTGCCTGGACAGGGGAGAGCTGGCTACACCTTC
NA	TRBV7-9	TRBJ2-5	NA	CASSPPGDRVRETQYF	TGTGCCAGCAGCCCCCCGGGAGACAGGGTGAGGGAGACCCAGTACTTC
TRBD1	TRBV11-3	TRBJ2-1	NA	CASSLGGGHNEQFF	TGTGCCAGCAGCTTAGGAGGGGGCCACAATGAGCAGTTCTTC
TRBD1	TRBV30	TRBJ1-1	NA	CAWVWDRGASFF	TGTGCCTGGGTTTGGGACAGGGGGGCGTCTTTCTTT
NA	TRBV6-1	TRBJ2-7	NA	CASKLYTDTYEQYF	TGTGCCAGCAAACTGTACACGGACACCTACGAGCAGTACTTC
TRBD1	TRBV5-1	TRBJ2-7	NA	CASSLGTGAWDEQYF	TGCGCCAGCAGCTTGGGGACAGGGGCGTGGGACGAGCAGTACTTC
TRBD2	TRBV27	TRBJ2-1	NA	CASSWTSRRWEQFF	TGTGCCAGCAGTTGGACTAGCCGGCGATGGGAGCAGTTCTTC
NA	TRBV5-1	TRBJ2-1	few	CASSSAQGSSYNEQFF	TGCGCCAGCAGCTCTGCGCAGGGCAGCTCCTACAATGAGCAGTTCTTC
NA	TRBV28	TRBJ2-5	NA	CASSSLGGGETQYF	TGTGCCAGCAGTTCCCTCGGGGGTGGAGAGACCCAGTACTTC
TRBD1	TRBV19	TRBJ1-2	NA	CASSMTGTGPSIGGYTF	TGTGCCAGTAGTATGACCGGGACAGGACCTTCTATAGGTGGCTACACCTTC
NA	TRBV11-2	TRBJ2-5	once	CASSSRVEETQYF	TGTGCCAGCAGCTCTCGGGTGGAAGAGACCCAGTACTTC
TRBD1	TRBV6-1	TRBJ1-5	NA	CAPAGDSYNQPQHF	TGTGCTCCAGCAGGGGACAGCTACAATCAGCCCCAGCATTTT
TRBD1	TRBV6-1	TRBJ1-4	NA	CASSEEGTAEKLFF	TGTGCCAGCAGTGAAGAGGGGACAGCTGAAAAACTGTTTTTT
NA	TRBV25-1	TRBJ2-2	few	CASSELSTGELFF	TGTGCCAGCAGTGAGCTTAGCACCGGGGAGCTGTTTTTT
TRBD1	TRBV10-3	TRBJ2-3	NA	CAISPGTGEADTQYF	TGTGCCATCAGTCCCGGGACAGGGGAAGCAGATACGCAGTATTTT
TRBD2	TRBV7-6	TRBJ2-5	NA	CASSSAALASGAETQYF	TGTGCCAGCAGCTCTGCTGCCTTGGCTAGCGGGGCGGAGACCCAGTACTTC
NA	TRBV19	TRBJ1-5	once	CASSPSPQQPQHF	TGTGCCAGTAGTCCATCCCCACAGCAGCCCCAGCATTTT
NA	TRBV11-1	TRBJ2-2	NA	CASRTRNPGHLTGELFF	TGTGCCAGCAGGACCCGCAATCCGGGACACTTGACCGGGGAGCTGTTTTTT
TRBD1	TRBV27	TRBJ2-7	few	CASSPPGQGTRSRYEQYF	TGTGCCAGCAGTCCACCCGGACAGGGTACCCGATCACGCTACGAGCAGTACTTC
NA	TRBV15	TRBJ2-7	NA	CATSRELPRGEQYF	TGTGCCACCAGCAGAGAGCTACCTAGAGGAGAGCAGTACTTC
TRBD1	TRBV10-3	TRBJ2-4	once	CAISDLAGGAKNIQYF	TGTGCCATCAGTGATTTAGCAGGGGGAGCCAAAAACATTCAGTACTTC
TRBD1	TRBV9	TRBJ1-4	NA	CASSVKGAGNEKLFF	TGTGCCAGCAGCGTCAAGGGGGCGGGTAATGAAAAACTGTTTTTT
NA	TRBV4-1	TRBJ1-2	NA	CASSQEHSRSNYGYTF	TGCGCCAGCAGCCAAGAGCACAGCAGGTCTAACTATGGCTACACCTTC